This T cell receptor beta chain derives from a study of blood T cells in healthy people across ages. Across the study: When template switching was applied, about one barcoded beta molecule was captured per two T cells.

A second PCR of 7 to 11 cycles used a sample-barcoded 5' primer and a J-beta primer mix. TCRdb passed the 5' RACE reads through MiXCR, listing each CDR3 protein once. The table has over a million distinct CDR3 sequences, approximately 26% seen once; the top ten hold 0.65% to 0.75%. The CDR3 contains 16 residues. The germline V gene has CDR1 SGDLS and CDR2 YYNGEE. V lost 2 bases and J lost 7, with 22 bases in between. The sample also formed part of further work on T cells of mothers and their children.

This receptor was identified in a girl aged 2-10 years in good health. The sequenced sample consisted of blood. V gene TRBV9 combines with J gene TRBJ2-7, with D tentatively TRBD1 (7 bases). CDR3 DNA sequence: TGTGCCAGCAGCGTCGGAGCAGGGGGGCGAGGGTGGGAGCAGTACTTC. This sequence encodes CASSVGAGGRGWEQYF.